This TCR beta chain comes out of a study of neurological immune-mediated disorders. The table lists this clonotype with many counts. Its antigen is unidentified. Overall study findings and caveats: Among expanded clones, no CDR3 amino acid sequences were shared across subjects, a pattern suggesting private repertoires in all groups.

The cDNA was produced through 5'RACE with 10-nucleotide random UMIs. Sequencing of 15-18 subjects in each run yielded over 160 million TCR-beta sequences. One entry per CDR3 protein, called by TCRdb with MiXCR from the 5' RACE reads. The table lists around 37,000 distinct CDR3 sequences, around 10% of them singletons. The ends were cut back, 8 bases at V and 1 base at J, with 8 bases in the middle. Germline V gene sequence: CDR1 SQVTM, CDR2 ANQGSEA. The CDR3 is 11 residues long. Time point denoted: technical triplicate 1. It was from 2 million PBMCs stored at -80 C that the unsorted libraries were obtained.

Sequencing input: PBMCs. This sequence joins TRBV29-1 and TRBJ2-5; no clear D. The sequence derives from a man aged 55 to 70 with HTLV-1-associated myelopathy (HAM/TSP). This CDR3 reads CSFRTQETQYF. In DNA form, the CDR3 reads TGCAGCTTTCGGACCCAAGAGACCCAGTACTTC.